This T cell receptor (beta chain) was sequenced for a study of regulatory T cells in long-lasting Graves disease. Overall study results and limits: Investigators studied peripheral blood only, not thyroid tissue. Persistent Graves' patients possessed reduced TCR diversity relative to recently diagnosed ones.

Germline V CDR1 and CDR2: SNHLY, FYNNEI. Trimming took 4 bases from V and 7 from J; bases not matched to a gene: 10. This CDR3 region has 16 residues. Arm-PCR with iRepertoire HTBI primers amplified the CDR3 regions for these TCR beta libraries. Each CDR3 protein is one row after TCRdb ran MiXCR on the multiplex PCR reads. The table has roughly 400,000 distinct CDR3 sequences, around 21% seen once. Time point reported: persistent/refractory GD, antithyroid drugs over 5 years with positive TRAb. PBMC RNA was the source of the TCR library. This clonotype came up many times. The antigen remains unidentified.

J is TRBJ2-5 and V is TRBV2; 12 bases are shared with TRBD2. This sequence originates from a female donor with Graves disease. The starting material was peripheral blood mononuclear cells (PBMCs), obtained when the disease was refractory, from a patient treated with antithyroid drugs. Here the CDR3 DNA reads TGTGCCAGCAGTGTAACTGCTAGCGGGAGGGGGGGGACCCAGTACTTC. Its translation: CASSVTASGRGGTQYF.